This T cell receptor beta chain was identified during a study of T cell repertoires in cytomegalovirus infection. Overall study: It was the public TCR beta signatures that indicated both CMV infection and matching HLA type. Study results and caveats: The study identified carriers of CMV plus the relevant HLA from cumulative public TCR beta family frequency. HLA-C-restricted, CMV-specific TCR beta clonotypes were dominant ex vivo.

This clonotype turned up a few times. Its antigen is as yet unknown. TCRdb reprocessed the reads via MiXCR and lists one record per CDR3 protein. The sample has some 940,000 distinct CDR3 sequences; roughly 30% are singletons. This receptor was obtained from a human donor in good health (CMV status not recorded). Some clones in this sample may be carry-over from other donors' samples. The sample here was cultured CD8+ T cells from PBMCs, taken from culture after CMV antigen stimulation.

CDR3 amino acids: CATSGPLFYGYTF. CDR3 sequence (DNA): TGTGCCACCAGCGGGCCCCTTTTCTATGGCTACACCTTC. The chain has TRBV15 and TRBJ1-2; no firm D call. Trimming took 5 bases from V and 4 from J, leaving 11 bases between them. From germline, CDR1 is LNHNV and CDR2 YYDKDF (reference sequence). This CDR3 region has 13 residues.